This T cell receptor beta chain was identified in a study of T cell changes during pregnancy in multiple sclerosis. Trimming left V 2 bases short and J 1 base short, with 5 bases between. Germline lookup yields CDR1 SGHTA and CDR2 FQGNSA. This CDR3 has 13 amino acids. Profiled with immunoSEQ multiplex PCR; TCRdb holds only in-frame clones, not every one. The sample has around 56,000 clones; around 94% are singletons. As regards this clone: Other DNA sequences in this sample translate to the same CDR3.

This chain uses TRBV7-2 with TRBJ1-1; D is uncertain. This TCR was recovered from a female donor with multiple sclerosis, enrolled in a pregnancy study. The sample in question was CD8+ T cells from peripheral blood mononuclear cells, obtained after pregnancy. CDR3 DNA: TGTGCCAGCAGCTTAAACAGGAACACTGAAGCTTTCTTT. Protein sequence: CASSLNRNTEAFF.